The subject of this entry is one T cell receptor beta chain. Its antigen remains unidentified. This entry is derived from a study of graft-versus-host responses after intestinal transplantation. As for the study in general: Multivisceral, liver-intestinal, or isolated intestinal transplants were given to recipients. Every recipient had anti-thymocyte globulin induction and about three years of tacrolimus plus steroids.

Clones were read by immunoSEQ multiplex PCR, and TCRdb kept only the in-frame ones, dropping some. This table holds fewer than 120,000 clones, just under 95% found once. General study findings and limits: Present in recipient marrow, GvH clones included some that appeared first in ileum or blood. Early HvG declines after transplant were associated with peak circulating GvH clone levels.

Trimming removed 5 bases at V and 1 base at J, with 8 bases between. The germline V gene encodes CDR1 SGHNT and CDR2 YENEEA. CDR3 size: 13 residues. The sample was unstimulated CD8+ T cells sorted from spleen or lymph node cells, taken before intestinal transplant. This TCR came from a human donor who received an intestinal transplant. The chain employs TRBV11-3 and TRBJ1-1; D is ambiguous. CDR3 bases: TGTGCCAGCAGCCAACGCACGAACACTGAAGCTTTCTTT. Translating it yields CASSQRTNTEAFF.